The entry below gives a single TCR beta chain sequence along with its context. This record belongs to a study of blood T cell repertoires in COVID-19. Per the original data handling: Reference gene primer amplification gave nucleated cell count estimates. Clones were read by immunoSEQ multiplex PCR, and TCRdb kept only the in-frame ones, dropping some. Clone size and the V and J calls come from that table; the DNA yielded D and trimming. The sample contains around 41,000 clones, around 83% of which appear only once. The CDR3 is made up of 14 amino acids. V was cut by 2 bases and J by 2 bases, with 11 bases left in between. Germline V gene sequence: CDR1 SGHRS, CDR2 YFSETQ.

The sample consisted of peripheral blood. The chain combines TRBV5-1 with TRBJ2-7, with a tentative D call TRBD2 (5 bases). The receptor was derived from a woman aged 80 or over with acute or convalescent COVID-19. In DNA form, the CDR3 reads TGCGCCAGCAGCTTCTCTCCGGGAACCTACGAGCAGTACTTC. Translation gives CASSFSPGTYEQYF.